This T cell receptor beta chain was sequenced in a study of cytomegalovirus exposure and HLA in healthy donors. This clone was recorded only once. Primers for the PCR totalled 60 Vbeta and 13 Jbeta. Here immunoSEQ multiplex PCR was the method, and the copy in TCRdb shows in-frame clones only, minus some. The sample contains roughly 120,000 clones, approximately 80% of which appear only once. Trimming stripped 2 bases from V and 10 bases from J, with 18 bases between. The CDR3 loop spans 14 amino acids. Germline V gene data show CDR1 as SGHNT and CDR2 as YYREEE (reference sequence). V gene TRBV5-4 combines with J gene TRBJ1-1, with TRBD1 as a possible D gene (6 bases). This receptor was obtained from a woman aged 30 to 39 in good health and CMV-seronegative. Material for sequencing was PBMCs. CDR3 amino acids: CASSLNGQSNRAFF. The CDR3 DNA reads as TGTGCCAGCAGCTTAAACGGACAGTCAAACAGAGCTTTCTTT.